This T cell receptor (beta chain) was captured in a study of control samples from healthy donors and cancer patients. Sequencing was performed with immunoSEQ multiplex PCR; in TCRdb, only in-frame clones are kept and a portion is missing. The data hold about 95,000 clones, with approximately 93% observed a single time. Per germline, CDR1 LNHDA and CDR2 SQIVND (reference sequence). V lost 5 bases and J lost 7, with 9 bases in between. The CDR3 extends over 12 amino acids. This clonotype was sampled from a woman aged 25 to 45 in good health. The chain uses TRBV19 and TRBJ1-5; D is uncertain. Sequenced input: blood. The CDR3 reads CASSEGWQPQHF. In DNA, the CDR3 is TGTGCCAGTAGTGAGGGCTGGCAGCCCCAGCATTTT.